The source of this TCR beta chain is a study of shared clonotypes between healthy human individuals. Deep-level running was used for the assay. The table came from immunoSEQ multiplex PCR; TCRdb's copy has only in-frame clones and leaves some out. The sample shows over 95,000 clones, roughly 70% of them seen only once. This clone was seen more than once but under ten times. Trimming removed 3 bases at V and 6 bases at J, with 12 bases between. Germline V gene sequence: CDR1 SGHTA, CDR2 FQGNSA. The CDR3 contains 13 residues. Donors comprised healthy HIV-negative adults lacking recent acute infections or vaccinations.

Sequenced sample: memory CD8+ T cells sorted from blood. Subset: CD45RO+ cells pooled with CCR7-negative TemRA cells. This chain joins TRBV7-2 and TRBJ2-7; D is possibly TRBD1 or TRBD2 (5 bases each). This TCR was recovered from a woman aged 25 to 39 in good health. In DNA, the CDR3 is TGTGCCAGCAGCTTCCCCCCGGGGCCCGAGCAGTACTTC. It is translated as CASSFPPGPEQYF.